This T cell receptor (beta chain) was identified during a study of beta chain features in type 1 diabetes. Broader study findings: Healthy donors had naive, central memory and Treg TCRB repertoires that appeared less similar than those seen among patients. Significant though moderate, a shortening of TCRB CDR3s appeared in all four CD4+ subsets of Type 1 diabetes patients.

Remarks on this clone: Its antigen is not identified.

V lost 1 base and J 5 bases, leaving 14 bases between the germline ends. Germline V lookup: CDR1 SEHNR, CDR2 FQNEAQ (reference sequence). The CDR3 covers 15 residues. Investigators reverse transcribed all isolated RNA, so they sequenced expressed TCRB transcripts. Generated by immunoSEQ multiplex PCR, the TCRdb table keeps only in-frame clones and is missing some. The sample includes some 400,000 clones, around 16% of them seen just once. Sorted CD4+ subsets: naive, central memory, regulatory, stem cell-like memory (CD45RO/CCR7/CD25/CD127/CD95/CD27 panel). The TCR sequence derives from a woman aged 18 to 35 in good health. Sequencing was done on a sample of naive CD4+ T cells from blood. The rearrangement joins TRBV7-9 to TRBJ1-2; tentative D call: TRBD1 (6 bases). The CDR3 DNA is TGTGCCAGCAGCTTAGTGCGGGGGGCGCGGTATGGCTACACCTTC. Its translation is CASSLVRGARYGYTF.